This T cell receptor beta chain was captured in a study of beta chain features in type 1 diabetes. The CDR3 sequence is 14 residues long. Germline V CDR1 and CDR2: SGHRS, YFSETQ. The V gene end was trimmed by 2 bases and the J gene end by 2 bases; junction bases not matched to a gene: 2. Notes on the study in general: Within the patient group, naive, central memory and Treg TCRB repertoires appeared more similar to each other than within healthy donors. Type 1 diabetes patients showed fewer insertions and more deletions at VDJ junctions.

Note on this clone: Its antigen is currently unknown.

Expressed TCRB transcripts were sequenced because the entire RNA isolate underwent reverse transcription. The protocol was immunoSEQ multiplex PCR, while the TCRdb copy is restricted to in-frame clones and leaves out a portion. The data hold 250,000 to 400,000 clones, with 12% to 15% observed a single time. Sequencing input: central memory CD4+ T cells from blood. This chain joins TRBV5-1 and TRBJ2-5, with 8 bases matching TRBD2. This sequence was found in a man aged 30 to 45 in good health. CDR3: CASSFAGGQETQYF. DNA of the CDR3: TGCGCCAGCAGCTTTGCGGGGGGACAAGAGACCCAGTACTTC.